The rows below give T cell receptor beta chains drawn from one sample of a study of T cell responses to AZD1222 COVID-19 vaccine. Measured with immunoSEQ multiplex PCR; TCRdb has only the in-frame clones, and not every one. Among about 75,000 clones listed, around 86% were seen once. Material: peripheral blood, obtained 28 days after the second AZD1222 dose. Source of these receptors: an adult who received the AZD1222 COVID-19 vaccine. Each CDR3 is given with its conserved first and last residue. Each record gives: D gene, clone size, J gene, V gene, CDR3 DNA, CDR3 protein. A D gene is named only where the DNA matches it firmly. Clone sizes are given selectively: once, few, many, or a class where the clone is expanded.

D: TRBD1; size: NA; J: TRBJ2-2; V: TRBV9; DNA: TGTGCCAGCAGCGGGGACAGTCCTTGGGGCACCGGGGAGCTGTTTTTT; CDR3: CASSGDSPWGTGELFF
D: NA; size: NA; J: TRBJ1-5; V: TRBV5-1; DNA: TGCGCCAGCAGCTTGGACCCGTATCAGCCCCAGCATTTT; CDR3: CASSLDPYQPQHF
D: TRBD1; size: NA; J: TRBJ1-5; V: TRBV7-2; DNA: TGTGCCAGCGGCCCAACCGGGACAGGGGTTTCACCCCAGCATTTT; CDR3: CASGPTGTGVSPQHF
D: NA; size: NA; J: TRBJ1-4; V: TRBV5-4; DNA: TGTGCCAGCAGCTTCCAGACAACTAATGAAAAACTGTTTTTT; CDR3: CASSFQTTNEKLFF
D: NA; size: once; J: TRBJ2-7; V: TRBV30; DNA: TGTGCCTGGTACCAGTCCGGCGAGCAGTACTTC; CDR3: CAWYQSGEQYF
D: NA; size: NA; J: TRBJ2-7; V: TRBV6-6; DNA: TGTGCCAGCAGGCTGGATGGTGGGGTCTACGAGCAGTACTTC; CDR3: CASRLDGGVYEQYF
D: NA; size: NA; J: TRBJ2-1; V: TRBV6-4; DNA: TGTGCCAGCAGTGACTTACCAGGCGATGAGCAGTTCTTC; CDR3: CASSDLPGDEQFF
D: NA; size: NA; J: TRBJ1-1; V: TRBV3-1/TRBV3-2; DNA: TGTGCCAGCAGCCAATCCCGGGAGGGGCATGGCACTGAAGCTTTCTTT; CDR3: CASSQSREGHGTEAFF
D: NA; size: NA; J: TRBJ2-7; V: TRBV12-5; DNA: TGTGCTAGTGGTTCCCCAGGGGGGTACGAGCAGTACTTC; CDR3: CASGSPGGYEQYF
D: TRBD1; size: NA; J: TRBJ2-5; V: TRBV5-8; DNA: TGTGCCAGCAGTTCCGGACAGGCATTACAAGAGACCCAGTACTTC; CDR3: CASSSGQALQETQYF
D: TRBD1; size: NA; J: TRBJ1-5; V: TRBV19; DNA: TGTGCCAGTAGCCAAAGGACAGGGGTCGTCAATCAGCCCCAGCATTTT; CDR3: CASSQRTGVVNQPQHF
D: TRBD1; size: once; J: TRBJ1-2; V: TRBV3-1/TRBV3-2; DNA: TGTGCCAGCAGCCAACGGGGTGGGACAGGGGACCCTAACTATGGCTACACCTTC; CDR3: CASSQRGGTGDPNYGYTF
D: NA; size: NA; J: TRBJ2-3; V: TRBV11-2; DNA: TGTGCCAGCAGCTTAGCTACAGGGCTGGATACGCAGTATTTT; CDR3: CASSLATGLDTQYF
D: NA; size: NA; J: TRBJ2-7; V: TRBV15; DNA: TGTGCCACCAGCAGAGTGCCCCCCTACGAGCAGTACTTC; CDR3: CATSRVPPYEQYF
D: NA; size: NA; J: TRBJ1-5; V: TRBV30; DNA: TGTGCCTGGAGAGGACGCAGGGACAATCAGCCCCAGCATTTT; CDR3: CAWRGRRDNQPQHF
D: TRBD1; size: NA; J: TRBJ1-1; V: TRBV4-3; DNA: TGCGCCAGCAGCCACGTATCATTAGGACAGGGGAACACTGAAGCTTTCTTT; CDR3: CASSHVSLGQGNTEAFF
D: NA; size: NA; J: TRBJ2-3; V: TRBV14; DNA: TGTGCCAGCAGCCAGGAAATCCGAGTCCGGGACACAGATACGCAGTATTTT; CDR3: CASSQEIRVRDTDTQYF
D: NA; size: once; J: TRBJ2-7; V: TRBV13; DNA: TGTGCCAGCAGCTTAGGAGGGGGAACCTACGAGCAGTACTTC; CDR3: CASSLGGGTYEQYF
D: TRBD2; size: NA; J: TRBJ2-1; V: TRBV6-5; DNA: TGTGCCAGCAGTTTAAGGACTAGCGGGGGGGACAATGAGCAGTTCTTC; CDR3: CASSLRTSGGDNEQFF
D: TRBD1; size: NA; J: TRBJ1-6; V: TRBV2; DNA: TGTGCCAGCAGTGCCAGGGGGCAGTCACCCCTCCACTTT; CDR3: CASSARGQSPLHF
D: TRBD1; size: NA; J: TRBJ1-2; V: TRBV7-8; DNA: TGTGCCAGCAGCCCAACCCAGGACAGGGGGATCTATGGCTACACCTTC; CDR3: CASSPTQDRGIYGYTF
D: TRBD1; size: NA; J: TRBJ2-7; V: TRBV30; DNA: TGTGCCTGGAGTAAGGACAGGGGGCGACGGAACGAGCAGTACTTC; CDR3: CAWSKDRGRRNEQYF
D: TRBD1; size: NA; J: TRBJ1-5; V: TRBV19; DNA: TGTGCCAGTAGTATAACGGGACAGGGCTATCAGCCCCAGCATTTT; CDR3: CASSITGQGYQPQHF
D: NA; size: NA; J: TRBJ2-7; V: TRBV7-3; DNA: TGTGCCAGCAGCCCTGAGATGGGCTACGAGCAGTACTTC; CDR3: CASSPEMGYEQYF
D: NA; size: NA; J: TRBJ1-4; V: TRBV18; DNA: TGTGCCAGCTCCCCGGACGGGGAAAACCCTTTTGGTGAAAAACTGTTTTTT; CDR3: CASSPDGENPFGEKLFF
D: NA; size: NA; J: TRBJ1-4; V: TRBV11-2; DNA: TGTGCCAGCAGCTCCCAAGGAGCGGGGGGTGAAAAACTGTTTTTT; CDR3: CASSSQGAGGEKLFF
D: NA; size: NA; J: TRBJ2-2; V: TRBV7-2; DNA: TGTGCCAGCAGCCTCTCGAATAGGCGGGAGCTGTTTTTT; CDR3: CASSLSNRRELFF
D: NA; size: NA; J: TRBJ1-2; V: TRBV6-4; DNA: TGTGCCAGCAGTGAAGATGAGGAATTCGGAAGCAGAGTCTATAACTATGGCTACACCTTC; CDR3: CASSEDEEFGSRVYNYGYTF
D: NA; size: NA; J: TRBJ2-3; V: TRBV6-5; DNA: TGTGCCAGCAGTTTAGGGGGCACAGATACGCAGTATTTT; CDR3: CASSLGGTDTQYF
D: TRBD1; size: NA; J: TRBJ1-5; V: TRBV30; DNA: TGTGCCTGGAGTGCTGGACAGGTCGAACAGCCCCAGCATTTT; CDR3: CAWSAGQVEQPQHF
D: TRBD1; size: once; J: TRBJ1-2; V: TRBV6-5; DNA: TGTGCCAGCACCGGGACAGGGGTTTATGGCTACACCTTC; CDR3: CASTGTGVYGYTF
D: TRBD1; size: NA; J: TRBJ1-2; V: TRBV4-3; DNA: TGCGCCAGCAGCACCTCGGGACAGGCGGACTATGGCTACACCTTC; CDR3: CASSTSGQADYGYTF
D: NA; size: NA; J: TRBJ2-1; V: TRBV2; DNA: TGTGCCAGCAGTGAAAGAACTGGCCTCAATGAGCAGTTCTTC; CDR3: CASSERTGLNEQFF
D: TRBD1; size: few; J: TRBJ2-5; V: TRBV3-1/TRBV3-2; DNA: TGTGCCAGCAGCCAGGGACAGGGGTCGGGACAAGAGACCCAGTACTTC; CDR3: CASSQGQGSGQETQYF
D: TRBD1; size: NA; J: TRBJ1-6; V: TRBV5-1; DNA: TGCGCCAGCAGCTTGGCTCGTGGGACAGACAATTCACCCCTCCACTTT; CDR3: CASSLARGTDNSPLHF
D: NA; size: NA; J: TRBJ1-1; V: TRBV2; DNA: TGTGCCAGCAGTGTGTCGGCGGGGGCGAAGACTGAAGCTTTCTTT; CDR3: CASSVSAGAKTEAFF
D: NA; size: NA; J: TRBJ1-5; V: TRBV7-9; DNA: TGTGCCAGCAGCCAGGAGGGAATTAGCAATCAGCCCCAGCATTTT; CDR3: CASSQEGISNQPQHF
D: TRBD1; size: NA; J: TRBJ1-4; V: TRBV7-2; DNA: TGTGCCAGCAGCCGTCAGTGGGACAGAGAGGAAAAACTGTTTTTT; CDR3: CASSRQWDREEKLFF
D: TRBD1; size: NA; J: TRBJ1-4; V: TRBV28; DNA: TGTGCCAGCAGTTTACAGGGGGTAGGCGAAAAACTGTTTTTT; CDR3: CASSLQGVGEKLFF
D: NA; size: NA; J: TRBJ2-5; V: TRBV27; DNA: TGTGCCAGCAGTCCCCGACTCAACCAAGAGACCCAGTACTTC; CDR3: CASSPRLNQETQYF
D: NA; size: NA; J: TRBJ2-1; V: TRBV11-1; DNA: TGTGCCAGCAGCTTAATAGCCAATGAGCAGTTCTTC; CDR3: CASSLIANEQFF
D: NA; size: NA; J: TRBJ2-6; V: TRBV3-1/TRBV3-2; DNA: TGTGCCAGCAGCCAAGACCTCTCTGGGGCCAACGTCCTGACTTTC; CDR3: CASSQDLSGANVLTF
D: NA; size: NA; J: TRBJ1-4; V: TRBV5-1; DNA: TGCGCCAGCAGTTTGCGAGGGGGGGGCGAGGAAAAACTGTTTTTT; CDR3: CASSLRGGGEEKLFF
D: NA; size: NA; J: TRBJ1-1; V: TRBV10-2; DNA: TGCGCCAGCAGAGCCGACCGGCTCACTGAAGCTTTCTTT; CDR3: CASRADRLTEAFF
D: NA; size: NA; J: TRBJ1-1; V: TRBV4-1; DNA: TGCGCCAGCAGCCAAGGGTGGGGGTCTAACACTGAAGCTTTCTTT; CDR3: CASSQGWGSNTEAFF
D: NA; size: NA; J: TRBJ1-2; V: TRBV19; DNA: TGTGCCAGCGGCCCCCTGGGAACCAGGGGCTATGGCTACACCTTC; CDR3: CASGPLGTRGYGYTF
D: TRBD1; size: NA; J: TRBJ1-2; V: TRBV5-1; DNA: TGCGCCAGCAGCTCTCCGGGACAGCAATATGGCTACACCTTC; CDR3: CASSSPGQQYGYTF
D: NA; size: NA; J: TRBJ1-1; V: TRBV12-3/TRBV12-4; DNA: TGTGCCAGCAGTTGGACAGAGAACACTGAAGCTTTCTTT; CDR3: CASSWTENTEAFF
D: NA; size: NA; J: TRBJ2-5; V: TRBV7-9; DNA: TGTGCCAGCAGCCCCGAGGGGACCCAGTACTTC; CDR3: CASSPEGTQYF
D: NA; size: NA; J: TRBJ2-5; V: TRBV5-3; DNA: TGTGCCAGAAGCTTGGAGGCGGGGAAAGAGACCCAGTACTTC; CDR3: CARSLEAGKETQYF
D: NA; size: NA; J: TRBJ2-2; V: TRBV5-1; DNA: TGCGCCAGCAGCTTAAGGCCAGTGCCATCCGGGGAGCTGTTTTTT; CDR3: CASSLRPVPSGELFF